This is a list of T cell receptor beta chains from one sample in a study of blood T cell repertoires in COVID-19. The data were produced by immunoSEQ multiplex PCR, yet TCRdb's version contains in-frame clones alone and is incomplete. The table records about 220,000 clones, 84% of them present only once. The sequencing input was PBMCs or T cells enriched from blood (not recorded which). The receptors derive from a woman between 40 and 50 years old who had recovered from COVID-19. Each CDR3 is given with its conserved first and last residue. A D gene is named only where the DNA matches it firmly. Size is stated for part of the rows, as once, few or many counts, or as a class when the clone is expanded.

v_call	d_call	clone_size	j_call	cdr3_nt	cdr3_aa
TRBV25-1	TRBD2	.	TRBJ2-3	TGTGCCAGCAGTGAATCTACAGAGCGGGAAACGGATACGCAGTATTTT	CASSESTERETDTQYF
TRBV7-9	TRBD1	.	TRBJ1-4	TGTGCCAGCAGCGACGACTCCGGGACAGGGTGGGAAAAACTGTTTTTT	CASSDDSGTGWEKLFF
TRBV3-1/TRBV3-2	TRBD1	.	TRBJ2-2	TGTGCCAGCAGCCACAGGGGGCCCGGGGAGCTGTTTTTT	CASSHRGPGELFF
TRBV7-7	.	.	TRBJ1-2	TGTGCCAGCAGCCCGTGGGATACAGGGTTGGTTGGCTACACCTTC	CASSPWDTGLVGYTF
TRBV7-2	.	.	TRBJ2-4	TGTGCCAGCAGCTCAGGGGCGGCCAAAAACATTCAGTACTTC	CASSSGAAKNIQYF
TRBV10-3	.	.	TRBJ1-1	TGTGCCATCAGTCCGGGGATTACTGAAGCTTTCTTT	CAISPGITEAFF
TRBV18	.	.	TRBJ1-1	TGTGCCAGCTCACCGCTCCCAGGGGAAGCTTTCTTT	CASSPLPGEAFF
TRBV18	.	.	TRBJ1-4	TGTGCCAGCTCAGGAGGGACTAATGAAAAACTGTTTTTT	CASSGGTNEKLFF
TRBV28	TRBD1	.	TRBJ2-1	TGTGCCAGCAGTCCGCTGACAGGGTACTCCTACAATGAGCAGTTCTTC	CASSPLTGYSYNEQFF
TRBV5-6	TRBD1	.	TRBJ2-7	TGTGCCAGCAGCTCCGGGACAGGGCTAAGCGACGAGCAGTACTTC	CASSSGTGLSDEQYF
TRBV7-2	.	.	TRBJ2-1	TGTGCCAGCAGCTTAGGGCAGTACAATGAGCAGTTCTTC	CASSLGQYNEQFF
TRBV7-2	TRBD1	.	TRBJ1-2	TGTGCCAGCAGCTCACAGGGGGCGATTGAAGGCTACACCTTC	CASSSQGAIEGYTF
TRBV28	TRBD2	.	TRBJ2-1	TGTGCCAGCAGACCCTCCGGGACTAGCGGGATAAATGAGCAGTTCTTC	CASRPSGTSGINEQFF
TRBV4-1	TRBD1	few	TRBJ1-2	TGCGCCAGCAACCAACCCGGGACAGGGGGCAGTGGCTACACCTTC	CASNQPGTGGSGYTF
TRBV28	.	.	TRBJ2-7	TGTGCCAGCAGGGGAGACAGGCCTTCCTACGAGCAGTACTTC	CASRGDRPSYEQYF
TRBV6-2/TRBV6-3	TRBD1	.	TRBJ2-7	TGTGCCAGCAGTTACAGGGGGCGAGACGAGCAGTACTTC	CASSYRGRDEQYF
TRBV5-1	TRBD2	.	TRBJ2-5	TGCGCCAGCAGCCAGGATAGCGGGAGGGCGGAGACCCAGTACTTC	CASSQDSGRAETQYF
TRBV5-4	.	.	TRBJ1-1	TGTGCCAGCAGCTCAGGGGCGCTGAACACTGAAGCTTTCTTT	CASSSGALNTEAFF
TRBV9	TRBD2	.	TRBJ2-2	TGTGCCAGCAGCGTAGTGGGCGGGGGCACCGGGGAGCTGTTTTTT	CASSVVGGGTGELFF
TRBV11-2	.	.	TRBJ1-1	TGTGCCAGCAGCTTCGCAGGTTCGGCCACTGAAGCTTTCTTT	CASSFAGSATEAFF
TRBV6-4	.	.	TRBJ1-4	TGTGCCGTAGGGGGGGCGGGTTATGGAAAACTGTTTTTT	CAVGGAGYGKLFF
TRBV24-1	.	once	TRBJ1-1	TGTGCCACCAGTGACTCCCGGGGGAACACTGAAGCTTTCTTT	CATSDSRGNTEAFF
TRBV7-9	.	.	TRBJ2-1	TGTGCCAGCAGCTCCCAACAGCGGGATGAGCAGTTCTTC	CASSSQQRDEQFF
TRBV27	TRBD2	.	TRBJ2-5	TGTGCCAGCAGTTCCTTATCGGGAGGGTGGCAAGAGACCCAGTACTTC	CASSSLSGGWQETQYF
TRBV5-4	TRBD2	.	TRBJ2-5	TGTGCCAGCAGCATCCCTAGCGGGAGGTACCAAGAGACCCAGTACTTC	CASSIPSGRYQETQYF
TRBV5-1	TRBD2	once	TRBJ2-2	TGCGCCAGCAGCTTTCAAGCGGGAAGTGGCACCGGGGAGCTGTTTTTT	CASSFQAGSGTGELFF
TRBV19	.	.	TRBJ1-5	TGTGCCAGTAGTACCTCTTACTATCAGCCCCAGCATTTT	CASSTSYYQPQHF
TRBV9	TRBD1	.	TRBJ2-2	TGTGCCAGCAGCTCCCCGAGGGGGCCGGGAACCGGGGAGCTGTTTTTT	CASSSPRGPGTGELFF
TRBV14	TRBD1	.	TRBJ2-1	TGTGCCAGCAGCCAAGCTGGACAGGGTAGGAATGAGCAGTTCTTC	CASSQAGQGRNEQFF
TRBV7-2	TRBD1	.	TRBJ1-2	TGTGCCAGCAGCTACGACAGGGGGTATGGCTACACCTTC	CASSYDRGYGYTF
TRBV28	.	.	TRBJ1-4	TGTGCCAGCAGTTTGGTGGACAGCCGTAATGAAAAACTGTTTTTT	CASSLVDSRNEKLFF
TRBV29-1	.	.	TRBJ2-7	TGCAGCGTTGTATACCGGGGGTCCAACGAGCAGTACTTC	CSVVYRGSNEQYF
TRBV14	TRBD1	few	TRBJ2-1	TGTGCCAGCAGCCCCGGACAGGGGAAGTTGAATGAGCAGTTCTTC	CASSPGQGKLNEQFF
TRBV6-2/TRBV6-3	.	.	TRBJ1-4	TGTGCCAGCAGTTACTCGTCTTGGACTGACTTAACTAATGAAAAACTGTTTTTT	CASSYSSWTDLTNEKLFF
TRBV6-5	.	.	TRBJ2-3	TGTGCCAGCAGTCCTCAGGGGATAGTGTCAGATACGCAGTATTTT	CASSPQGIVSDTQYF
TRBV5-5	.	few	TRBJ1-4	TGTGCCAGCAGCCCAATAGTCAATGAAAAACTGTTTTTT	CASSPIVNEKLFF
TRBV30	.	few	TRBJ1-1	TGTGCCTGGAGTGCGGGGTTTACGGCTGAAGCTTTCTTT	CAWSAGFTAEAFF
TRBV10-3	.	.	TRBJ1-1	TGTGCCATCAGTGAGGCGGTGAACACTGAAGCTTTCTTT	CAISEAVNTEAFF
TRBV10-2	.	.	TRBJ1-3	TGCGCCAGCGGGCCATCCTCTGGAAACACCATATATTTT	CASGPSSGNTIYF
TRBV19	TRBD1	.	TRBJ2-7	TGTGCCAGTAGTCTTCCCGGGACAGGGAGCTACGAGCAGTACTTC	CASSLPGTGSYEQYF
TRBV19	TRBD2	.	TRBJ2-1	TGTGCCAGTAGTCTCTCCGGACTAGCGGGAGAGGTGAATGAGCAGTTCTTC	CASSLSGLAGEVNEQFF
TRBV11-2	.	.	TRBJ1-6	TGTGCCAGCAGACGCACAGGGTTTTCACCCCTCCACTTT	CASRRTGFSPLHF
TRBV27	TRBD1	.	TRBJ2-7	TGTGCCAGCAGAAGAACAGGGGCGCCGCAGTACTTC	CASRRTGAPQYF
TRBV27	.	.	TRBJ2-3	TGTGCCAGCAGTTTATACGGGAGCGGAAGCACAGATACGCAGTATTTT	CASSLYGSGSTDTQYF